These T cell receptor beta chains were read from a single sample in a study of T cell responses to AZD1222 COVID-19 vaccine. Clones were sequenced by immunoSEQ multiplex PCR, and TCRdb holds only the in-frame ones, with some missing. Of about 160,000 clones detected, about 92% appear once; the ten largest clones hold about 0.9%. The sequencing used peripheral blood, collected on day 0 of AZD1222 vaccination. Source of these receptors: an adult in good health. Both conserved end residues are part of each CDR3. The D gene is left open where the match is weak. The listing skips clone size in some rows; elsewhere it reads once, few, many or a size class.

d_gene,abundance,v_gene,j_gene,CDR3aa,CDR3nt
NA,NA,TRBV30,TRBJ1-3,CAWSAGGNTIYF,TGTGCCTGGAGTGCCGGTGGAAACACCATATATTTT
NA,NA,TRBV10-3,TRBJ2-5,CAISEGLARQETQYF,TGTGCCATCAGTGAAGGTTTGGCGAGGCAAGAGACCCAGTACTTC
NA,NA,TRBV29-1,TRBJ1-1,CSVPAPTGLAEAFF,TGCAGCGTTCCCGCCCCGACAGGCCTGGCTGAAGCTTTCTTT
NA,NA,TRBV28,TRBJ1-1,CASSAGSAGDTEAFF,TGTGCCAGCAGTGCCGGGTCAGCTGGGGACACTGAAGCTTTCTTT
TRBD1,once,TRBV4-2,TRBJ2-7,CASSHGQGPSYEQYF,TGTGCCAGCAGCCATGGACAGGGCCCCTCCTACGAGCAGTACTTC
TRBD1,NA,TRBV5-1,TRBJ1-2,CASSFQGARNYGYTF,TGCGCCAGCAGCTTCCAGGGGGCGAGGAACTATGGCTACACCTTC
NA,NA,TRBV7-7,TRBJ2-3,CASSLFPSDTQYF,TGTGCTAGCAGCTTATTTCCTTCGGATACGCAGTATTTT
NA,NA,TRBV7-9,TRBJ1-5,CASSAGLSNQPQHF,TGTGCCAGCAGCGCAGGGCTAAGCAATCAGCCCCAGCATTTT
NA,NA,TRBV9,TRBJ2-5,CASSVGPGMGETQYF,TGTGCCAGCAGCGTAGGGCCGGGAATGGGAGAGACCCAGTACTTC
NA,NA,TRBV3-1/TRBV3-2,TRBJ1-4,CASSQERGGEKLFF,TGTGCCAGCAGCCAAGAGCGGGGGGGTGAAAAACTGTTTTTT
TRBD1,NA,TRBV6-2/TRBV6-3,TRBJ1-1,CASSYNFGPGGTEAFF,TGTGCCAGCAGTTATAACTTTGGGCCAGGGGGCACTGAAGCTTTCTTT
NA,NA,TRBV27,TRBJ1-2,CASSPGPRLSYTF,TGTGCCAGCAGTCCCGGACCCCGTCTAAGCTACACCTTC
TRBD1,NA,TRBV3-1/TRBV3-2,TRBJ1-6,CASSLGRGTGYSPLHF,TGTGCCAGCAGCCTAGGACGGGGGACAGGTTACTCACCCCTCCACTTT
TRBD1,NA,TRBV18,TRBJ1-5,CASSSPGTGNQPQHF,TGTGCCAGCTCCTCCCCCGGGACAGGGAATCAGCCCCAGCATTTT
NA,NA,TRBV5-6,TRBJ1-3,CASRLLSGNTIYF,TGTGCCAGCAGATTACTCTCTGGAAACACCATATATTTT
NA,NA,TRBV10-3,TRBJ2-7,CAISNRGQPGSEQYF,TGTGCCATCAGTAATAGGGGACAGCCCGGGAGCGAGCAGTACTTC
TRBD1,NA,TRBV5-4,TRBJ2-1,CASSFKTGSSYNEQFF,TGTGCCAGCAGCTTCAAGACAGGGAGCTCCTACAATGAGCAGTTCTTC
NA,NA,TRBV19,TRBJ1-5,CASSIDSAWQPQHF,TGTGCCAGTAGTATCGATTCAGCCTGGCAGCCCCAGCATTTT
TRBD2,NA,TRBV27,TRBJ2-2,CASSFRRGGTGELFF,TGTGCCTCATCATTTCGGCGGGGGGGCACCGGGGAGCTGTTTTTT
NA,once,TRBV4-3,TRBJ1-5,CASSQDADPVEPQHF,TGCGCCAGCAGCCAAGATGCGGACCCCGTTGAGCCCCAGCATTTT